The rows below give T cell receptor beta chains drawn from one sample of a study of shared clonotypes between healthy human individuals. TCRdb's copy holds only in-frame clones and misses some; the assay was immunoSEQ multiplex PCR. The repertoire has about 2.4 million clones, roughly nine tenths of them found once; the top ten carry more than 0.12%. The sequenced material came from naive CD4+ T cells sorted from blood. These receptor sequences come from a man aged 18 to 30 in good health. Both conserved end residues are part of each CDR3. Fields, in order: D gene, CDR3 length, J gene, V gene, clone size, CDR3 DNA, CDR3 protein. A D gene is named only where the DNA matches it firmly. Not every row has a clone size; where given, it reads once, few, many or a size class.

>TRBD1|13|TRBJ2-3|TRBV5-1|.
TGCGCCAGCAGTCGACAGGGTCCAGATACGCAGTATTTT
CASSRQGPDTQYF
>TRBD1|14|TRBJ1-6|TRBV14|.
TGTGCCAGCAGCCAAGGACAGGGGAATTCACCCCTCCACTTT
CASSQGQGNSPLHF
>.|17|TRBJ1-3|TRBV11-1|.
TGTGCCAGCAGCCCATGTGATAGGGCAAAAAGTGGAAACACCATATATTTT
CASSPCDRAKSGNTIYF
>.|15|TRBJ1-2|TRBV25-1|.
TGTGCCAGCAGTGATTCCCCCCGGGGTAACTATGGCTACACCTTC
CASSDSPRGNYGYTF
>.|15|TRBJ1-1|TRBV1|.
TGCACCAGCAGGGTGAAACTCGGACAGCCGGTTGAAGCTTTCTTT
CTSRVKLGQPVEAFF
>.|14|TRBJ1-2|TRBV5-1|.
TGCGCCAGCAGCAGACCGGACGTGGGCGAGGGCTACACCTTC
CASSRPDVGEGYTF
>.|12|TRBJ2-7|TRBV6-6|.
TGTGCCAGCAGTACGGCCCAGGGCGAGCAGTACTTC
CASSTAQGEQYF
>TRBD1|15|TRBJ1-5|TRBV19|.
TGTGCCAGTAGTAGGGACAGATATAGCAATCAGCCCCAGCATTTT
CASSRDRYSNQPQHF
>TRBD2|18|TRBJ2-1|TRBV5-1|.
TGCGCCAGCAGCTTGGGACTAGCGGGAGCTTACTCCTACAATGAGCAGTTCTTC
CASSLGLAGAYSYNEQFF
>.|12|TRBJ2-7|TRBV6-5|.
TGTGCCAGCGGGGGGGGCCCCGGGGAGCAGTACTTC
CASGGGPGEQYF
>.|13|TRBJ1-4|TRBV30|.
TGTGCCTGGAGTGGGGGCCCTGGGGAAAAACTGTTTTTT
CAWSGGPGEKLFF
>TRBD1|15|TRBJ2-3|TRBV2|.
TGTGCCAGCAGTGTCCGGGACAGGGGACCAGATACGCAGTATTTT
CASSVRDRGPDTQYF
>.|14|TRBJ1-4|TRBV10-3|few
TGTGCCATCAGTGACACCAGCACCAGCGAAAAACTGTTTTTT
CAISDTSTSEKLFF
>.|19|TRBJ2-2|TRBV9|.
TGTGCCAGCAGCGTCTACGATACCCAGGGGATAGCGAACACCGGGGAGCTGTTTTTT
CASSVYDTQGIANTGELFF
>.|15|TRBJ2-1|TRBV6-4|.
TGTGCCAGCAGTGAGTGGGGGGGGGCCGTAAATGAGCAGTTCTTC
CASSEWGGAVNEQFF
>TRBD2|20|TRBJ2-3|TRBV4-1|.
TGCGCCAGCAGCCGACTGGGTGTAGGGAGGACTAGCGGGGGGGAAAATACGCAGTATTTT
CASSRLGVGRTSGGENTQYF
>.|15|TRBJ2-6|TRBV4-1|.
TGCGCCAGCAGCCAAGTTATCTCTGGGGCCAACGTCCTGACTTTC
CASSQVISGANVLTF
>TRBD2|15|TRBJ2-3|TRBV5-1|.
TGCGCCAGCAGCCCGCTAGCGGAGAGGGCAGATACGCAGTATTTT
CASSPLAERADTQYF
>.|16|TRBJ1-4|TRBV9|.
TGTGCCAGCAGCGTAGAGGCACTTGCAACTAATGAAAAACTGTTTTTT
CASSVEALATNEKLFF
>.|15|TRBJ1-2|TRBV6-5|.
TGTGCCAGCAGTCCCCACCTGGGGCAGACTTATGGCTACACCTTC
CASSPHLGQTYGYTF
>.|14|TRBJ2-5|TRBV5-1|.
TGCGCCAGCAGCACCAACGGGGGGCGGGAGACCCAGTACTTC
CASSTNGGRETQYF
>.|15|TRBJ2-7|TRBV5-1|.
TGCGCCAGCGCCACTTCCGGGGGAAGCTCCTACGAGCAGTACTTC
CASATSGGSSYEQYF
>.|17|TRBJ2-3|TRBV5-4|once
TGTGCCAGCAGCCCGGGACTTCAATCCCCCCCACAGAGGGCGCAGTATTTT
CASSPGLQSPPQRAQYF
>.|15|TRBJ2-7|TRBV27|.
TGTGCCAGTCAAATAATGACAGGGTGGGGGGTCGAGCAGTACTTC
CASQIMTGWGVEQYF
>.|16|TRBJ2-2|TRBV5-4|.
TGTGCCAGCAGCTTGGGGGGTCTCTCGAACACCGGGGAGCTGTTTTTT
CASSLGGLSNTGELFF
>.|14|TRBJ2-7|TRBV5-1|.
TGCGCCAGCAGCGTAGGATCGAGCTCCTACGAGCAGTACTTC
CASSVGSSSYEQYF
>.|15|TRBJ2-7|TRBV18|.
TGTGCCAGCTCGGGACGACAGGACCGAACCTACGAGCAGTACTTC
CASSGRQDRTYEQYF
>.|14|TRBJ1-4|TRBV9|.
TGTGCCAGCAGCCGCAGTAGATTTAATGAAAAACTGTTTTTT
CASSRSRFNEKLFF
>.|16|TRBJ1-3|TRBV6-1|.
TGTGCCAGCAGTGATTTATCGTCGTTTTCGGGAAACACCATATATTTT
CASSDLSSFSGNTIYF
>.|16|TRBJ2-7|TRBV6-6|.
TGTGCCAGCAGTTACTCGAGCGGCGCCGGAGCCTACGAGCAGTACTTC
CASSYSSGAGAYEQYF
>.|19|TRBJ2-7|TRBV29-1|.
TGCAGCGTTGAAGTCCCCCCCCGGCATGCAGGGTTCTTCTCCTACGAGCAGTACTTC
CSVEVPPRHAGFFSYEQYF
>TRBD1|14|TRBJ2-7|TRBV25-1|.
TGTGCCAGCAGGGACGAGACAGGGTCCTACGAGCAGTACTTC
CASRDETGSYEQYF
>.|14|TRBJ1-2|TRBV14|.
TGTGCCAGCAGCCACGCAGGGGTATTATATGGCTACACCTTC
CASSHAGVLYGYTF
>.|14|TRBJ2-5|TRBV14|.
TGTGCCAGCAGCCTAACACTGGCTCAAGAGACCCAGTACTTC
CASSLTLAQETQYF
>TRBD2|16|TRBJ2-5|TRBV5-1|.
TGCGCCAGCAGCTTTACCGGGACTAGACACCAAGAGACCCAGTACTTC
CASSFTGTRHQETQYF
>.|11|TRBJ1-2|TRBV6-5|.
TGTGCCAGCAGCGGGAAGGATGGCTACACCTTC
CASSGKDGYTF
>TRBD2|11|TRBJ2-7|TRBV20-1|.
TGCAGTGCTAGAGTCGGGGGGGAGCAGTACTTC
CSARVGGEQYF
>.|15|TRBJ1-3|TRBV19|.
TGTGCCAGTAGCCCAGGAGGTCTCTCTGGAAACACCATATATTTT
CASSPGGLSGNTIYF
>.|13|TRBJ1-2|TRBV19|.
TGTGCCAGTAGTATCTCAGGGAACAATGGCTACACCTTC
CASSISGNNGYTF
>TRBD2|14|TRBJ2-7|TRBV11-2|.
TGTGCCAGCAGCTTACAAGCGGGACCCTACGAGCAGTACTTC
CASSLQAGPYEQYF
>.|18|TRBJ2-3|TRBV7-9|.
TGTGCCAGCAGCTTAAAGGGGGGACGGTACACGAGCACAGATACGCAGTATTTT
CASSLKGGRYTSTDTQYF
>.|10|TRBJ1-1|TRBV7-9|few
TGTGCCAGCAGCCGGTTCGAAGCTTTCTTT
CASSRFEAFF
>.|12|TRBJ2-7|TRBV28|.
TGTGCCAGCAGTTTCAGGCGATACGAGCAGTACTTC
CASSFRRYEQYF
>.|11|TRBJ2-7|TRBV5-1|few
TGCGCCAGCAGCTTGGCAGGCGAGCAGTACTTC
CASSLAGEQYF
>.|15|TRBJ1-2|TRBV9|.
TGTGCCAGCAGCGTAACCGGCAGCCCTAACTATGGCTACACCTTC
CASSVTGSPNYGYTF
>.|15|TRBJ2-3|TRBV5-1|.
TGCGCCAGCAGCTTGTCGGCCCCTAGCACAGATACGCAGTATTTT
CASSLSAPSTDTQYF
>.|17|TRBJ2-2|TRBV19|.
TGTGCCAGTAGTCAAAAGACCGGGACAAAGAACACCGGGGAGCTGTTTTTT
CASSQKTGTKNTGELFF
>TRBD2|16|TRBJ2-7|TRBV29-1|.
TGCAGCGTCGAATCCCCGTCCAGCGGGAGGGCCTACGAGCAGTACTTC
CSVESPSSGRAYEQYF
>.|15|TRBJ2-5|TRBV19|.
TGTGCCAGTAGTCCATATCGGGGTTCTCAAGAGACCCAGTACTTC
CASSPYRGSQETQYF
>.|12|TRBJ2-5|TRBV6-1|.
TGTGCCAGCAGTGAAGGTTGGGAGACCCAGTACTTC
CASSEGWETQYF
>.|13|TRBJ2-7|TRBV28|.
TGTGCCTCTACGACGGGGTACTCCTACGAGCAGTACTTC
CASTTGYSYEQYF
>.|14|TRBJ2-3|TRBV7-2|once
TGTGCCAGCAGCTTAGCCCTATCGACAGATACGCAGTATTTT
CASSLALSTDTQYF
>TRBD1|15|TRBJ2-5|TRBV9|.
TGTGCCAGCAGCCTAGAGGGGGCAGGGGGAGAGACCCAGTACTTC
CASSLEGAGGETQYF
>.|13|TRBJ1-2|TRBV10-3|.
TGTGCCATCTTGACTGGGGCAAACTATGGCTACACCTTC
CAILTGANYGYTF
>.|11|TRBJ2-5|TRBV4-3|.
TGCGCCAGCAGCCAGGAAGAGACCCAGTACTTC
CASSQEETQYF
>.|12|TRBJ2-7|TRBV10-3|once
TGTGCCATCAGTGAGACCAACTACGAGCAGTACTTC
CAISETNYEQYF
>.|12|TRBJ2-3|TRBV6-6|.
TGTGCCAGCAGTGGGGTAGCAGATACGCAGTATTTT
CASSGVADTQYF